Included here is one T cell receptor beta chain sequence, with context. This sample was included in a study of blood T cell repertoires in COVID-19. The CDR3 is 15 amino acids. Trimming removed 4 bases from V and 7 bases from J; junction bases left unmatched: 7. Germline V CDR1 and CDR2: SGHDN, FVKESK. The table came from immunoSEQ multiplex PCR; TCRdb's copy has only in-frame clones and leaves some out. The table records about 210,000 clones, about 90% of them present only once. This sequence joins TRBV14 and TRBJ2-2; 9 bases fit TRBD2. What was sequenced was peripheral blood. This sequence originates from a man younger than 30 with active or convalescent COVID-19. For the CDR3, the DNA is TGTGCCAGCAGCCGAGCCGGGACTAGCCTCGGGGAGCTGTTTTTT. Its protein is CASSRAGTSLGELFF.